This TCR beta chain appears in the sequencing data of a study of OX40 agonist ivuxolimab in advanced cancers. Study outcomes and limitations: On average, a greater number of expanded clones characterised CD8+ T cells relative to CD4+.

This clone was picked up one time. What it binds is unknown. Profiled with immunoSEQ multiplex PCR; TCRdb holds only in-frame clones, not every one. This sample has about 60,000 clones, with about 89% found just once. This clonotype originated in an adult with an advanced solid tumor such as melanoma, head and neck, liver or kidney cancer. The material sequenced was CD4+ or CD8+ T cells sorted from blood, taken in a trial of the OX40 agonist ivuxolimab.

CDR3 sequence (DNA): TGTGCCAGCAGCGTAGGTTCAGGGAGTGGAAACACCATATATTTT. Amino acid sequence: CASSVGSGSGNTIYF. This chain connects TRBV9 to TRBJ1-3, with TRBD1 as a possible D gene (5 bases). Germline V gene sequence: CDR1 SGDLS, CDR2 YYNGEE. V was pared by 0 bases and J by 3 bases, with 10 bases between. CDR3 length: 15 residues.